Listed here are 17 T cell receptor beta chains from one sample, sequenced in a study of blood T cell repertoires in COVID-19. Profiling relied on immunoSEQ multiplex PCR, and the TCRdb table lists in-frame clones only, not all of them. The repertoire holds more than 200,000 clones, with about 88% as singletons. Sequenced sample: peripheral blood. These receptors all come from a man younger than 40 with active or convalescent COVID-19.

The rearrangement joins TRBV27 to TRBJ2-7, with 16 bases identical to TRBD2. Germline CDR1 and CDR2: MNHEY and SMNVEV (reference sequence). The V and J ends lost 6 bases and 3 bases, in that order; junction bases with no gene match: 5. The CDR3 consists of 16 residues. The CDR3 nucleotides are TGTGCCAGCAGGTCCGGGACTAGCGGGGGGGGCTACGAGCAGTACTTC. Protein: CASRSGTSGGGYEQYF.

This clone was recorded a few times. The chain is built from TRBV10-2 and TRBJ2-3; D not resolved. V lost 5 bases, J lost 6 bases, and 6 bases lay in between. Germline loops: CDR1 WSHSY, CDR2 SAAADI. CDR3 size: 11 residues. The DNA for the CDR3 is TGCGCCAGCAGTCGTCGGGATACGCAGTATTTT. Protein product: CASSRRDTQYF.

The chain uses TRBV6-6 and TRBJ1-1; 8 bases match TRBD1. The length of the CDR3 is 14 residues. Trimming removed 5 bases from V and 6 bases from J; junction bases left unmatched: 8. Germline CDR1 and CDR2: MNHNY and SVGAGI (reference sequence). The CDR3 loop reads CASSNEGTGAEAFF. DNA for the CDR3: TGTGCCAGCAGTAATGAAGGGACAGGAGCTGAAGCTTTCTTT.

The rearrangement links TRBV6-5 to TRBJ2-1; TRBD1 matches 11 bases. This CDR3 region has 15 residues. Germline CDR1 reads MNHEY; CDR2 reads SVGAGI. J lost 2 bases, V lost 8 bases, and 5 bases had no gene match. CDR3 bases: TGTGCCAGCCGGGACAGGGGGTTGGCCTACAATGAGCAGTTCTTC. Translating gives CASRDRGLAYNEQFF.

The chain joins TRBV19 to TRBJ2-3; 7 bases match TRBD1. Germline V gene lookup returns CDR1 LNHDA and CDR2 SQIVND (reference sequence). The trim removed 7 bases at V and 6 bases at J, leaving 1 base unmatched. CDR3 length: 11 amino acids. The chain's CDR3 is CASKTGDTQYF. The CDR3 DNA follows: TGTGCCAGTAAGACAGGGGATACGCAGTATTTT.

V is TRBV5-1 and J is TRBJ2-3, with TRBD1 matching over 7 bases. Looked up from germline, CDR1 is SGHRS and CDR2 is YFSETQ. With 2 bases clipped from V and 1 base from J, the junction kept 1 base outside the gene matches. The CDR3 consists of 14 residues. The CDR3 DNA sequence: TGCGCCAGCAGCTTTACAGGGGGCACAGATACGCAGTATTTT. Translating gives CASSFTGGTDTQYF.

The chain uses TRBV4-3 and TRBJ1-2; D not certain. Germline V gene data show CDR1 as LGHNA and CDR2 as YSLEER. The CDR3 has 15 amino acids. V shed 0 bases and J shed 2 bases, with 10 bases lying between them. The CDR3 loop reads CASSQEVYRNYGYTF. In DNA form, the CDR3 reads TGCGCCAGCAGCCAAGAGGTTTACAGAAACTATGGCTACACCTTC.

The V gene is TRBV12-3 or TRBV12-4, the J gene TRBJ2-5; D not resolved. The V end lost 4 bases, the J end lost 7 bases, and 13 bases lay between the germline ends. This CDR3 comprises 13 residues. The CDR3 here is CASSSSSMGTQYF. The CDR3 bases are TGTGCCAGCAGTTCTTCTAGTATGGGGACCCAGTACTTC.

The genes are TRBV5-4 and TRBJ2-1; tentatively, D is TRBD1 (6 bases). Germline V gene sequence: CDR1 SGHNT, CDR2 YYREEE (reference sequence). The CDR3 extends over 14 amino acids. V shed 3 bases and J shed 4 bases, with 11 bases lying between them. The CDR3 loop is CASSSRDTYNEQFF. In nucleotides, the CDR3 is TGTGCCAGCAGCTCCCGGGACACGTACAATGAGCAGTTCTTC.

The V call is TRBV11-2, the J call TRBJ2-5; D gene ambiguous. Deletions cut 1 base from V and 1 base from J, with 13 bases between. The CDR3 extends over 16 amino acids. The germline gives CDR1 SGHAT, CDR2 FQNNGV. The CDR3 DNA sequence: TGTGCCAGCAGCTTAGGCGCCGCGTCCCCCCAAGAGACCCAGTACTTC. It specifies CASSLGAASPQETQYF.

The gene calls are TRBV15 and TRBJ1-1; TRBD1 might be the D (6 bases). Germline-derived CDR1 and CDR2 are LNHNV and YYDKDF (reference sequence). V was clipped by 0 bases and J by 5 bases, with 16 bases between them. The CDR3 sequence is 16 residues long. The CDR3 loop reads CATSRDLSGGTTEAFF. The CDR3 region has the DNA TGTGCCACCAGCAGAGACCTCTCGGGGGGCACGACTGAAGCTTTCTTT. The full variable domain, completed using reference TRBV15 and TRBJ1-1, is DAMVIQNPRYQVTQFGKPVTLSCSQTLNHNVMYWYQQKSSQAPKLLFHYYDKDFNNEADTPDNFQSRRPNTSFCFLDIRSPGLGDTAMYLCATSRDLSGGTTEAFFGQGTRLTVV.

This rearrangement joins TRBV6-5 to TRBJ1-6; D is unresolved. The CDR3 runs to 14 residues. Germline-derived CDR1 and CDR2 are MNHEY and SVGAGI. V gave up 8 bases and J gave up 8 bases, with 16 bases separating them. The CDR3 coding sequence is TGTGCCAGCGGGGTCGGGCAGGAGGATTCACCCCTCCACTTT. Encoded protein: CASGVGQEDSPLHF.

The chain joins TRBV12-3 or TRBV12-4 to TRBJ1-2; no firm D call. The CDR3 sequence is 12 residues long. Trimming removed 3 bases at V and 8 bases at J, with 10 bases between. Here the CDR3 reads CASSLGVLGYTF. For the CDR3, the DNA is TGTGCCAGCAGTTTGGGAGTGTTGGGCTACACCTTC.

The chain carries TRBV4-1 and TRBJ2-3; D may be TRBD2 (6 bases). The germline CDR1 and CDR2 sequences are MGHRA and YSYEKL. V shed 6 bases and J shed 4 bases, with 14 bases lying between them. The CDR3 consists of 14 residues. This chain's CDR3 is CASRKSGGSDTQYF. The CDR3 DNA follows: TGCGCCAGCAGGAAGAGTGGGGGGTCAGATACGCAGTATTTT.

This clone appeared a single time. The sample holds other DNA sequences that translate to the same CDR3. The V gene is TRBV29-1, the J gene TRBJ2-3; weak D call: TRBD1 (5 bases). Between the trimmed V and J ends, which lost 6 bases and 0 bases, there was a span of 7 bases. Germline-derived CDR1 and CDR2 are SQVTM and ANQGSEA. The CDR3 length is 12 residues. The CDR3 DNA is TGCAGCGTGGGGCAGAGCACAGATACGCAGTATTTT. Translation: CSVGQSTDTQYF.

The chain combines TRBV2 with TRBJ2-5, with D perhaps TRBD2 (6 bases). Germline values: CDR1 SNHLY, CDR2 FYNNEI. The germline V and J ends were trimmed by 6 bases and 4 bases, with 9 bases remaining between them. This CDR3 is built from 12 residues. CDR3 in DNA: TGTGCCAGCAGCGGGAGAAGAGAGACCCAGTACTTC. Protein: CASSGRRETQYF.

This chain uses TRBV28 with TRBJ2-7; possible D gene TRBD1, 6 bases. Trimming took 6 bases from V and 5 from J, leaving 20 bases between them. Germline V gene data show CDR1 as MDHEN and CDR2 as SYDVKM. The CDR3 contains 15 residues. The CDR3 loop reads CASSPGHEGFDEQYF. The DNA for the CDR3 is TGTGCCAGCAGCCCGGGACACGAGGGGTTTGACGAGCAGTACTTC.